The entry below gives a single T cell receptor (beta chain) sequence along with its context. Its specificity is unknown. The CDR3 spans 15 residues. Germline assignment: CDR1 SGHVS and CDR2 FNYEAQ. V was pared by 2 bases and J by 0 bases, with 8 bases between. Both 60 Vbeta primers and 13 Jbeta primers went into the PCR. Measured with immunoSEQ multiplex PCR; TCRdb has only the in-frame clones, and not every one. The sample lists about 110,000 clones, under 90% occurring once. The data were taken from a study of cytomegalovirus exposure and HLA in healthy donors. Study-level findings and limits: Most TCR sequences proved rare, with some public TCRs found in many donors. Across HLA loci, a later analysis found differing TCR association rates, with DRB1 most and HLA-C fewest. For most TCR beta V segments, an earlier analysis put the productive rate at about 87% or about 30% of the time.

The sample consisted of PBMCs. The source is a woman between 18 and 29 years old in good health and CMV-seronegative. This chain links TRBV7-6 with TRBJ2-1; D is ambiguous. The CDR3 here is CASSLLSVSYNEQFF. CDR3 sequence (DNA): TGTGCCAGCAGCTTACTAAGCGTCTCCTACAATGAGCAGTTCTTC.